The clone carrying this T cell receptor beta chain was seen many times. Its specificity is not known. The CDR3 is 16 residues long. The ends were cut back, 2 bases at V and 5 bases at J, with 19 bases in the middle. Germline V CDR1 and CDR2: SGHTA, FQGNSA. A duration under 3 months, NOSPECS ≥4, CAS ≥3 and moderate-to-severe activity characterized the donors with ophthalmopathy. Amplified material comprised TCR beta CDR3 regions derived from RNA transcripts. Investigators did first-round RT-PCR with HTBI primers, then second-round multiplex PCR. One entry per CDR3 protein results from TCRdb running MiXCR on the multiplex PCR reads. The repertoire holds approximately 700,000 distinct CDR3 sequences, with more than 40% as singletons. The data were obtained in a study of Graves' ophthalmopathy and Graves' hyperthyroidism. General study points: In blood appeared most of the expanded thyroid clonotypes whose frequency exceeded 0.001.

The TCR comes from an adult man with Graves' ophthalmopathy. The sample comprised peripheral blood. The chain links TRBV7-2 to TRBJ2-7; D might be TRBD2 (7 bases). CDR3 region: CASSLTSGERENEQYF. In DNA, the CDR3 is TGTGCCAGCAGCTTAACTTCAGGGGAGCGGGAAAACGAGCAGTACTTC.